These 10 T cell receptor beta chains were all obtained from the same sample, sequenced in a study of PD-1 blockade in mismatch repair-deficient tumors. Generated by immunoSEQ multiplex PCR, the TCRdb table keeps only in-frame clones and is missing some. The sample carries some 48,000 clones, approximately 80% recorded once. The material was PBMCs, obtained before pembrolizumab treatment. Every receptor here comes from an adult with mismatch repair-deficient cancer.

The genes are TRBV27 and TRBJ1-2, with 7 positions matching TRBD1. The CDR3 totals 13 residues. Trimming at V came to 5 bases and at J to 8 bases, leaving 8 bases not matched to a gene. Germline V lookup: CDR1 MNHEY, CDR2 SMNVEV (reference sequence). The DNA for the CDR3 is TGTGCCAGCAGTCCGACAGGGTTCAGCGGCTACACCTTC. Translating it yields CASSPTGFSGYTF.

This chain joins TRBV5-4 and TRBJ2-2, with 9 bases identical to TRBD1. Germline V lookup: CDR1 SGHNT, CDR2 YYREEE (reference sequence). This CDR3 comprises 16 residues. With 5 bases clipped from V and 4 bases from J, the junction kept 9 bases outside the gene matches. The DNA for the CDR3 is TGTGCCAGCAGGTCAACCGGGACAGGGAGCACCGGGGAGCTGTTTTTT. Residues: CASRSTGTGSTGELFF.

This rearrangement joins TRBV5-1 to TRBJ2-2; tentatively, D is TRBD1 or TRBD2 (5 bases each). The CDR3 spans 15 residues. V lost 0 bases, J lost 4 bases, and 10 bases lay in between. The germline V gene encodes CDR1 SGHRS and CDR2 YFSETQ. The CDR3: CASSLDGTPTGELFF. The CDR3 nucleotides are TGCGCCAGCAGCTTGGACGGGACGCCCACCGGGGAGCTGTTTTTT.

The rearrangement joins TRBV11-3 to TRBJ2-2, with D unclear. V was pared by 5 bases and J by 4 bases, with 11 bases between. The CDR3 consists of 14 residues. From germline, CDR1 is SGHNT and CDR2 YENEEA. The CDR3 region is CASSHKRSTGELFF. The CDR3 DNA reads as TGTGCCAGCAGCCATAAACGGAGCACCGGGGAGCTGTTTTTT.

The V and J genes are TRBV7-3 and TRBJ1-1, with 11 bases aligning to TRBD1. The CDR3 length is 14 residues. The junction had 6 bases not matched to a gene; V was cut back by 4 bases and J by 8 bases. Per germline, CDR1 SGHTA and CDR2 FQGTGA. The CDR3 nucleotides read TGTGCCAGCAGCTCATCCGGGACAGGGGGAGAAGCTTTCTTT. It yields the protein CASSSSGTGGEAFF.

This rearrangement joins TRBV7-9 to TRBJ2-1; tentatively, D is TRBD1 or TRBD2 (5 bases each). V dropped 7 bases and J dropped 10 bases, with 20 bases sitting between them. The CDR3 totals 14 residues. The germline V gene has CDR1 SEHNR and CDR2 FQNEAQ (reference sequence). The CDR3 region has the DNA TGTGCCAGCATACCGGGACGAACGGGTGGGGAGCAGTTCTTC. Amino acids: CASIPGRTGGEQFF. Full variable domain (outside the CDR3, taken from reference TRBV7-9 and TRBJ2-1): DTGVSQNPRHKITKRGQNVTFRCDPISEHNRLYWYRQTLGQGPEFLTYFQNEAQLEKSRLLSDRFSAERPKGSFSTLEIQRTEQGDSAMYLCASIPGRTGGEQFFGPGTRLTVL.

This chain links TRBV28 with TRBJ2-7, with a tentative D call TRBD2 (7 bases). The CDR3 sequence is 16 residues long. Germline V CDR1 and CDR2: MDHEN, SYDVKM. The ends were cut back, 1 base at V and 0 bases at J, with 13 bases in the middle. The CDR3 sequence: CASSLLGGPRSYEQYF. The CDR3, as DNA: TGTGCCAGCAGTTTATTGGGGGGGCCTCGCTCCTACGAGCAGTACTTC.

The J gene is TRBJ1-1, the V gene TRBV7-8; no clear D. The V end was cut by 5 bases, the J end by 5 bases, with 12 bases between. The CDR3 totals 13 residues. CDR1 SGHVS and CDR2 FQNEAQ come from the germline V gene. CDR3 in DNA: TGTGCCAGCAGCAACTACCGAGGAACTGAAGCTTTCTTT. Translation gives CASSNYRGTEAFF.

The rearrangement joins TRBV6-1 to TRBJ2-3, with TRBD2 as a possible D gene (6 bases). V lost 11 bases, J lost 3 bases, and 12 bases lay in between. Germline loops: CDR1 MNHNS, CDR2 SASEGT. The CDR3 is 12 residues long. CDR3 region: CALWGVTDTQYF. The CDR3 DNA sequence: TGTGCCCTGTGGGGGGTAACAGATACGCAGTATTTT.

The rearrangement joins TRBV7-9 to TRBJ2-2; 10 bases line up with TRBD2. This CDR3 contains 18 residues. The V and J ends lost 5 bases and 8 bases, in that order; junction bases with no gene match: 17. Looked up from germline, CDR1 is SEHNR and CDR2 is FQNEAQ (reference sequence). The CDR3 is CASSLPLRLAGVSGELFF. The CDR3 nucleotides read TGTGCCAGCAGCCTCCCCCTCCGGCTAGCGGGAGTCTCTGGGGAGCTGTTTTTT.